This entry describes one TCR beta chain. Germline V lookup: CDR1 SGHNT, CDR2 YENEEA. The ends lost 5 bases at V and 5 bases at J; junction bases unmatched: 12. The CDR3 has 16 amino acids. Method: immunoSEQ multiplex PCR; TCRdb's copy keeps in-frame clones and lacks some. The repertoire consists of approximately 25,000 clones, with 77% occurring once and the leading ten covering roughly 18%. Drawing of blood for sampling happened at baseline, at cycle 4 day 1, and at cycle 7 day 1. These data come from a study of OX40 agonist ivuxolimab in advanced cancers. Study-level background: Antecedent anti-PD-1, anti-PD-L1 or anti-CTLA-4 therapy was permissible, with under 50% having received some.

The V and J genes are TRBV11-3 and TRBJ2-5; 9 nucleotides agree with TRBD2. The TCR was taken from an adult with an advanced solid tumor such as melanoma, head and neck, liver or kidney cancer. This specimen consisted of CD4+ or CD8+ T cells sorted from blood, obtained in a trial of the OX40 agonist ivuxolimab. The CDR3 DNA reads TGTGCCAGCAGCATCGGGACTAGCATAATTGGTGAGACCCAGTACTTC. Protein sequence: CASSIGTSIIGETQYF.